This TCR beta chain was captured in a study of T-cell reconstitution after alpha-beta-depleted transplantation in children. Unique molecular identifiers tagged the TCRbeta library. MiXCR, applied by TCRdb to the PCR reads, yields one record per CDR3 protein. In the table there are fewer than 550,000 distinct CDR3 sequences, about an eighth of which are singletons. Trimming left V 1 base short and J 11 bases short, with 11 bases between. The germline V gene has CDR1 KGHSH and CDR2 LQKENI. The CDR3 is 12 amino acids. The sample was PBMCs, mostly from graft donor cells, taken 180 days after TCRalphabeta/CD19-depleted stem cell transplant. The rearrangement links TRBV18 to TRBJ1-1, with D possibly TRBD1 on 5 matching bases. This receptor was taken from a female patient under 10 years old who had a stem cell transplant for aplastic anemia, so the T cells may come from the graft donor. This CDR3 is CASSPLGREAFF. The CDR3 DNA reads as TGTGCCAGCTCACCACTGGGCAGGGAGGCTTTCTTT.